One T cell receptor (beta chain) is described in this entry. The entry originates in a study of shared T cell receptors in the human thymus. TCRdb's table, derived via immunoSEQ multiplex PCR, lists solely in-frame clones and lacks some. The table has more than 550,000 clones, 70% to 90% seen once. Germline CDR1 and CDR2: MNHEY and SMNVEV (reference sequence). The CDR3 runs to 12 residues. The V end was cut by 6 bases, the J end by 7 bases, with 10 bases between. The same data also went into a second study, on human thymus T cells.

This TCR came from a girl in the first two years of life with a congenital heart defect. Sequences were obtained from thymocytes. The chain couples TRBV27 to TRBJ1-5; D not certain. DNA of the CDR3: TGTGCCAGCAGCGTAGGAGGGCAGCCCCAGCATTTT. Its protein product is CASSVGGQPQHF.